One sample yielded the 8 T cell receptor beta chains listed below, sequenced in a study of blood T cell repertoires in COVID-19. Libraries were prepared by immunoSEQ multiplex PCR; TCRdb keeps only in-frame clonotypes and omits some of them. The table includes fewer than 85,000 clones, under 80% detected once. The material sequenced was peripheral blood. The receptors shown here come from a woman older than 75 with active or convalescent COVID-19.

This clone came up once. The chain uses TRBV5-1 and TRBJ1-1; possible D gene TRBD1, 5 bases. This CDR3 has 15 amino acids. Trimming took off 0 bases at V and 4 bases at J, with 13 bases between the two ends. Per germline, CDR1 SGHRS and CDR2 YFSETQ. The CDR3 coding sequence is TGCGCCAGCAGCTTGGAAGCAGGGTTGGGCACTGAAGCTTTCTTT. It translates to CASSLEAGLGTEAFF.

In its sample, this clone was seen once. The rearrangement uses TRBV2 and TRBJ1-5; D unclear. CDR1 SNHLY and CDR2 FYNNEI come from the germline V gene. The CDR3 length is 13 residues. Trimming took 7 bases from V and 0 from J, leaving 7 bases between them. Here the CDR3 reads CASNRNSNQPQHF. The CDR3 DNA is TGTGCCAGCAACAGAAATAGCAATCAGCCCCAGCATTTT.

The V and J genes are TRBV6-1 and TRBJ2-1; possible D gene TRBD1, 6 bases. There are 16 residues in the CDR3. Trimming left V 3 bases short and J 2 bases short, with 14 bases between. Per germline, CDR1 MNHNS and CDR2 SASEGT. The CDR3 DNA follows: TGTGCCAGCAGTGAGGTGGGGGCAGGGGCCTACAATGAGCAGTTCTTC. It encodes CASSEVGAGAYNEQFF.

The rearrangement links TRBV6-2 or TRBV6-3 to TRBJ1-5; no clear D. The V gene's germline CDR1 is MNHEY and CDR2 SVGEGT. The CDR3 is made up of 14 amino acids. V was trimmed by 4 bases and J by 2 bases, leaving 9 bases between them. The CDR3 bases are TGTGCCAGCAGTTTCCAGGTGGGCAATCAGCCCCAGCATTTT. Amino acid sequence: CASSFQVGNQPQHF.

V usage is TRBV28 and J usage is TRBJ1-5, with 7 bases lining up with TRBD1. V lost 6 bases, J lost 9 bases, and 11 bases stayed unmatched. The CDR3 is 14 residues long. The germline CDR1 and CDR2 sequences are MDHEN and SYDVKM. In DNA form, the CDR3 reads TGTGCCAGCAGCGCGACAGGGCAAGGTCGGCCCCAGCATTTT. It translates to CASSATGQGRPQHF.

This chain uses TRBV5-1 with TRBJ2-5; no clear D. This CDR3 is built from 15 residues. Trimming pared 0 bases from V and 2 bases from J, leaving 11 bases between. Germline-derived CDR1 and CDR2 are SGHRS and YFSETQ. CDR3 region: CASSLVLARQETQYF. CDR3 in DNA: TGCGCCAGCAGCTTGGTGTTGGCCAGGCAAGAGACCCAGTACTTC. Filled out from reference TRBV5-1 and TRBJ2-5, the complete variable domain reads KAGVTQTPRYLIKTRGQQVTLSCSPISGHRSVSWYQQTPGQGLQFLFEYFSETQRNKGNFPGRFSGRQFSNSRSEMNVSTLELGDSALYLCASSLVLARQETQYFGPGTRLLVL.

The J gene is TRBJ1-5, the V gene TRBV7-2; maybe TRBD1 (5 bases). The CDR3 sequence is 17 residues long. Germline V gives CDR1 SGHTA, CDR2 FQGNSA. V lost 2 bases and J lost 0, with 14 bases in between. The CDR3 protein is CASSLMQGPNSNQPQHF. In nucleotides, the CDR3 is TGTGCCAGCAGCTTAATGCAGGGCCCGAATAGCAATCAGCCCCAGCATTTT.

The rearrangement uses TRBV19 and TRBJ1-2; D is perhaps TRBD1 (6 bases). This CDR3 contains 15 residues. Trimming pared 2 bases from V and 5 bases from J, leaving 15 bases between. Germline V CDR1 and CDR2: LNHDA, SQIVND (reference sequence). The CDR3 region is CASSISGTKRYGYTF. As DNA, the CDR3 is TGTGCCAGTAGTATATCCGGGACAAAAAGATATGGCTACACCTTC.